Sequencing of this T cell receptor (beta chain) was carried out in a study of early T cells in non-severe SARS-CoV-2 infection (dated by TCRdb to the early 2020s). At the level of the whole study: Because TCR sequencing relied on bulk RNA taken from unsorted whole blood, pairing of alpha and beta chains was not possible. The paper's findings and limits, for the study overall: VDJdb matching was skewed toward anti-spike CD8 responses and likely underestimated virus-specific expansions, missing private and CD4 specificities.

This was a case-control study nested in a cohort of healthcare workers in London, UK, who had nasopharyngeal swab PCR tests and blood samples taken every week. Between 23 and 31 March 2020, the week of the UK lockdown, healthcare workers were enrolled and then followed up weekly for as long as 16 weeks. This clonotype has just a few counts. Its antigen target is currently unknown. One base away there is no much larger clone; base qualities are not given. The library was produced with 5' RACE. The listed sequencing device is NextSeq 500. Unique molecular identifiers were attached to individual cDNA molecules in the TCR library protocol so that sequencing error and PCR bias could be corrected. Both TCR alpha and beta chains were sequenced, and tight co-correlation was observed between alpha and beta sequence abundances in each sample. For the original study's pipeline: Decombinator V4 was used to annotate TCR sequences for V gene, J gene and CDR3. TCRs were defined as expanded if a significant change between any two time points was detected under a Poisson model with p below 0.0001. TCR abundances were normalised to the total number of TCRs sequenced per sample and were expressed as counts per million. MAIT TCRs were defined by TRAV1-2 paired with TRAJ12, TRAJ20 or TRAJ33, and iNKT TCRs by TRAV10 paired with TRAJ18. A search of VDJdb, accessed on 1 November 2021, was run for TCRs annotated to CMV, EBV and SARS-CoV-2, with TCRs annotated for multiple antigens excluded. TCRdb applied fastp at Q25 and MiXCR to the public reads, then kept only in-frame beta chains. Identical CDR3 protein sequences are pooled into one entry, listed with their most common genes and DNA. The V and J calls come from TCRdb's annotation, not from the publication. Within this sample are tens of thousands of distinct CDR3 sequences, with around an eighth of them counted one time only. Approximately 7.5% of the sample goes to the ten largest clones.

The CDR3 runs 15 amino acids, cysteine and phenylalanine included. Just the 45-base CDR3 DNA is kept, in frame starting at base 1. Via the germline V gene, CDR1 is MNHEY and CDR2 SVGEGT. V drops 6 bases and J drops 1 base, leaving 15 bases in between. Recombination connected TRBV6-2 or TRBV6-3 to TRBJ2-5; the D region possibly corresponds to TRBD2 (5 bases align). The sequence derives from an adult who was a healthcare worker with PCR-confirmed SARS-CoV-2 infection or an uninfected control (not recorded which). The specimen sequenced was whole blood. The DNA sequence reads TGTGCCAGCAGAAGGAATAGACTACGCCAAGAGACCCAGTACTTC. This sequence encodes CASRRNRLRQETQYF.